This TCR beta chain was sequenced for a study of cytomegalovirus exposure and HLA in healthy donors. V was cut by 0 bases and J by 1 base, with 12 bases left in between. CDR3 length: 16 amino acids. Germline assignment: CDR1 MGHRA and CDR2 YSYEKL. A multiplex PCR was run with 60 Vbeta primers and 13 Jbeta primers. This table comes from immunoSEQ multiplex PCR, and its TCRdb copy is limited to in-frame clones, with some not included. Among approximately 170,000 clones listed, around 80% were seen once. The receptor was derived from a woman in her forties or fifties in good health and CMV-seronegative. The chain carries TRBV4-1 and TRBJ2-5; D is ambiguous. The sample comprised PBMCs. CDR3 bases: TGCGCCAGCAGCCAAGATTTTTTTCAGTTCCAAGAGACCCAGTACTTC. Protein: CASSQDFFQFQETQYF.